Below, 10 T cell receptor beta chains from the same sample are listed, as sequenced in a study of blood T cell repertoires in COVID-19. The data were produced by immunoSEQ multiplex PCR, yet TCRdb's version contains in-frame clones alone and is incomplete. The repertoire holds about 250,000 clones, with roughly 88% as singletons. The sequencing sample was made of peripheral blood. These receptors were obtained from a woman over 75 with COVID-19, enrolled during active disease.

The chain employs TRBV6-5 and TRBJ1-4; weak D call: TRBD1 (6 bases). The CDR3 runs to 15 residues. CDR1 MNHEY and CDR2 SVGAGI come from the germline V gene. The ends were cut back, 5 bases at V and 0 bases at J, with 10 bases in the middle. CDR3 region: CASSQGLPTNEKLFF. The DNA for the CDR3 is TGTGCCAGCAGTCAGGGGCTTCCAACTAATGAAAAACTGTTTTTT.

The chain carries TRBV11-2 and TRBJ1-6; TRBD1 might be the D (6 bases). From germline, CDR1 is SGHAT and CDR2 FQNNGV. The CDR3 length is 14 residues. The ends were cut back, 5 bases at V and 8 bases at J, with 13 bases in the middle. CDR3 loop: CASSPGTSYSPLHF. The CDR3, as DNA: TGTGCCAGCAGCCCAGGGACATCATATTCACCCCTCCACTTT.

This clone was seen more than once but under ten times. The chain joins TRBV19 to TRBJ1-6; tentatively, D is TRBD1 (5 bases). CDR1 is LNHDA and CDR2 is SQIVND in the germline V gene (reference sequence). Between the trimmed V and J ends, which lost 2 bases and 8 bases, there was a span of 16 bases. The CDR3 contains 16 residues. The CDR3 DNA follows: TGTGCCAGTAGTATAACGGGGGAACCCCTAGATTCACCCCTCCACTTT. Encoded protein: CASSITGEPLDSPLHF.

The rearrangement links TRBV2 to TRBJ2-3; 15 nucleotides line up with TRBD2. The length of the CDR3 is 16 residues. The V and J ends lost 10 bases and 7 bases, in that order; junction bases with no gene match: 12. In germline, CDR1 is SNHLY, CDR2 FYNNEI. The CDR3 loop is CATAPRTSGGAYTQYF. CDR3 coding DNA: TGTGCCACCGCACCCCGGACTAGCGGGGGGGCGTATACGCAGTATTTT.

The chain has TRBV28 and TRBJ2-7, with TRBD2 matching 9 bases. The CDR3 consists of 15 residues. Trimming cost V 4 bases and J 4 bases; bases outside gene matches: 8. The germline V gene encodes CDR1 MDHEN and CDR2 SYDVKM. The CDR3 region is CASSYQRGARYEQYV. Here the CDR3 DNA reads TGTGCCAGCAGTTATCAGCGGGGGGCTCGGTACGAGCAGTACGTC.

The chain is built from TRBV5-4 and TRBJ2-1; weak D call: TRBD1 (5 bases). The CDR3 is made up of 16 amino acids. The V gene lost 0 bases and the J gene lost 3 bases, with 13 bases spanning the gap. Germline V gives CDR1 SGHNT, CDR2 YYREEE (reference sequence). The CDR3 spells CASSLGGQSLYNEQFF. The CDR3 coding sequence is TGTGCCAGCAGCTTGGGGGGCCAGTCGCTCTACAATGAGCAGTTCTTC.

In DNA form, the CDR3 reads TGTGCCAGCAGCAACTATCAGCCCCAGCATTTT. It codes for CASSNYQPQHF. This sequence joins TRBV28 and TRBJ1-5; D gene uncertain. The CDR3 extends over 11 amino acids. Germline CDR1 reads MDHEN; CDR2 reads SYDVKM. Trimming shortened V by 6 bases and J by 5 bases, and 5 bases separated the two germline ends. Full variable domain (missing parts from reference TRBV28 and TRBJ1-5): DVKVTQSSRYLVKRTGEKVFLECVQDMDHENMFWYRQDPGLGLRLIYFSYDVKMKEKGDIPEGYSVSREKKERFSLILESASTNQTSMYLCASSNYQPQHFGDGTRLSIL.

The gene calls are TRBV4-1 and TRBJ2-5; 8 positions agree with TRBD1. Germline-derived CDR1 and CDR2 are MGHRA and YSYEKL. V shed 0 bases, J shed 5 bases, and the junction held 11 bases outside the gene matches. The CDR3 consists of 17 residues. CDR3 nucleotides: TGCGCCAGCAGCCAAGAGGGGGCAGGGGGCATAAGGGAGACCCAGTACTTC. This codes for CASSQEGAGGIRETQYF.

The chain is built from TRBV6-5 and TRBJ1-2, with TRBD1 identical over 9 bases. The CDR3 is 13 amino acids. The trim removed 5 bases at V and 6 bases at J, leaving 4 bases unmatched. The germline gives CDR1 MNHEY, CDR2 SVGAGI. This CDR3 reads CASSPGTGHGYTF. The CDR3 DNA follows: TGTGCCAGCAGTCCCGGGACAGGGCATGGCTACACCTTC.

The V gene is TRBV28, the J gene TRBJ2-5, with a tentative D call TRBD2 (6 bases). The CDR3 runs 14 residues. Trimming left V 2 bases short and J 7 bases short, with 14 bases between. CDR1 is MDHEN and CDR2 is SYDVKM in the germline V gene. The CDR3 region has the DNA TGTGCCAGCAGTTTAGCTGGACGGGGGAGGACCCAGTACTTC. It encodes CASSLAGRGRTQYF.